Below are 31 T cell receptor beta chains sequenced from a single sample in a study of cytomegalovirus exposure and HLA in healthy donors. A multiplex PCR was run with 60 Vbeta primers and 13 Jbeta primers. Libraries were prepared by immunoSEQ multiplex PCR; TCRdb keeps only in-frame clonotypes and omits some of them. The repertoire holds approximately 120,000 clones, approximately 80% seen once, with 9.5% to 15% in the top ten. Source material: PBMCs. Receptor source: a middle-aged woman in good health and CMV-seropositive.

The CDR3 sequence: CASSFVGQGTDTQYF. CDR3 coding DNA: TGTGCCAGCAGCTTTGTCGGACAGGGCACAGATACGCAGTATTTT. This rearrangement joins TRBV5-6 to TRBJ2-3; 7 bases agree with TRBD1. There are 15 residues in the CDR3. Unmatched junction bases numbered 4, after V lost 2 bases and J lost 1 base. CDR1 and CDR2 from the germline V gene are SGHDT and YYEEEE.

The chain uses TRBV6-6 and TRBJ1-4; D uncertain. The CDR3 runs to 12 residues. In germline, CDR1 is MNHNY, CDR2 SVGAGI (reference sequence). Trimming cost V 10 bases and J 2 bases, with 8 bases left between them. CDR3 coding DNA: TGTGCCACCTCAGTTACTAATGAAAAACTGTTTTTT. It codes for CATSVTNEKLFF.

This sequence joins TRBV28 and TRBJ1-2; a possible D gene is TRBD1 (6 bases). Germline loops: CDR1 MDHEN, CDR2 SYDVKM. V was pared by 4 bases and J by 7 bases, with 10 bases between. This CDR3 contains 12 residues. CDR3 in amino acids: CASSWGQAGYTF. The CDR3 DNA reads TGTGCCAGCAGTTGGGGGCAGGCTGGCTACACCTTC.

The chain has TRBV5-1 and TRBJ2-3, with 10 bases fitting TRBD2. The CDR3 is made up of 15 amino acids. With 9 bases clipped from V and 4 bases from J, the junction kept 11 bases outside the gene matches. Germline V gene lookup returns CDR1 SGHRS and CDR2 YFSETQ. The CDR3 sequence is CATKRAGGPSDTQYF. The CDR3 nucleotides read TGCGCCACCAAGAGAGCGGGAGGGCCCTCAGATACGCAGTATTTT.

This clone was detected ten times or more. V gene TRBV7-9 combines with J gene TRBJ2-7; D is ambiguous. This CDR3 has 13 residues. The V gene's germline CDR1 is SEHNR and CDR2 FQNEAQ (reference sequence). V lost 1 base and J 3 bases, leaving 7 bases between the germline ends. CDR3 protein: CASSLGASYEQYF. CDR3 bases: TGTGCCAGCAGCTTAGGTGCTAGCTACGAGCAGTACTTC.

The V call is TRBV2, the J call TRBJ2-5, with 11 bases that match TRBD2. The germline V gene encodes CDR1 SNHLY and CDR2 FYNNEI. The CDR3 extends over 15 amino acids. Unmatched junction bases numbered 5, after V lost 6 bases and J lost 2 bases. The CDR3 loop reads CASRPGLAVQETQYF. The DNA for the CDR3 is TGTGCCAGCAGACCGGGACTAGCGGTTCAAGAGACCCAGTACTTC.

This chain uses TRBV2 with TRBJ2-2; D perhaps matches TRBD2 (7 bases). CDR3 length: 15 amino acids. V was shortened by 7 bases and J by 4 bases, with 16 bases between the two germline ends. Germline CDR1 and CDR2: SNHLY and FYNNEI. CDR3 DNA: TGTGCCAGCACTCAGGGGAGGGTTGGCACCGGGGAGCTGTTTTTT. Protein: CASTQGRVGTGELFF.

This clone was observed once. The J gene is TRBJ2-7, the V gene TRBV5-4; tentative D call: TRBD1 (6 bases). CDR3 size: 12 residues. Germline CDR1 reads SGHNT; CDR2 reads YYREEE (reference sequence). Trimming left V 4 bases short and J 7 bases short, with 12 bases between. Written as DNA, the CDR3 is TGTGCCAGCAGCCTCCCCAGGGGAGAGCAGTACTTC. Its translation: CASSLPRGEQYF.

The V gene is TRBV21-1, the J gene TRBJ1-5. TRBV21-1 is given as a pseudogene. The CDR3 is made up of 14 amino acids. CDR3 amino acids: CASSKDKRNQPQHF. The CDR3 coding sequence is TGTGCCAGCAGCAAAGATAAACGGAATCAGCCCCAGCATTTT.

V gene TRBV2 combines with J gene TRBJ2-1; a weak D match, TRBD2 (7 bases). The CDR3 has 15 residues. Trimming removed 4 bases from V and 4 bases from J, with 14 bases in between. Germline V gene data show CDR1 as SNHLY and CDR2 as FYNNEI. The CDR3 DNA follows: TGTGCCAGCAGTGGGGGGGGCAGCGGGTACAATGAGCAGTTCTTC. Translating gives CASSGGGSGYNEQFF.

The chain combines TRBV5-1 with TRBJ2-2; the D gene is possibly TRBD2 (5 bases). CDR1 is SGHRS, CDR2 YFSETQ, per germline. The CDR3 contains 16 residues. V lost 1 base, J lost 2 bases, and 12 bases lay in between. The CDR3 region has the DNA TGCGCCAGCAGCTTGACGGACTCGGTAAACACCGGGGAGCTGTTTTTT. Its protein product is CASSLTDSVNTGELFF.

CDR3 DNA sequence: TGTGCCTGGAGTCCCGGGGGGTTGGAAAAACTGTTTTTT. This encodes CAWSPGGLEKLFF. V gene TRBV30 combines with J gene TRBJ1-4, with a weak D call TRBD1 (5 bases). The CDR3 is 13 residues long. V lost 2 bases, J lost 8 bases, and 12 bases lay in between. CDR1 GTSNPN and CDR2 SVGIG come from the germline V gene (reference sequence).

The chain is built from TRBV18 and TRBJ1-3; 7 bases are shared with TRBD1. The CDR3 extends over 14 amino acids. CDR1 and CDR2 from the germline V gene are KGHSH and LQKENI. With V trimmed by 8 bases and J by 3 bases, 7 bases remained unmatched. The CDR3 spells CASLRGLGGNTIYF. The CDR3 region has the DNA TGTGCCAGCCTGAGGGGGCTCGGTGGAAACACCATATATTTT.

The rearrangement links TRBV7-3 to TRBJ2-3; possibly TRBD2 for D (6 bases). This CDR3 comprises 13 residues. Germline assignment: CDR1 SGHTA and CDR2 FQGTGA. V shed 1 base and J shed 6 bases, with 8 bases lying between them. The CDR3 loop is CASSLKGRDTQYF. The CDR3 DNA reads TGTGCCAGCAGCTTAAAGGGGAGGGATACGCAGTATTTT.

The chain has TRBV2 and TRBJ2-1, with 9 bases that match TRBD2. Germline CDR1 and CDR2: SNHLY and FYNNEI. The J segment lost 4 bases and the V segment lost 0 bases, leaving 4 bases of the junction unmatched. The CDR3 spans 16 residues. CDR3 sequence (DNA): TGTGCCAGCAGTGAAGCGGGCCTAGCGGGATACAATGAGCAGTTCTTC. It is translated as CASSEAGLAGYNEQFF.

This clone was seen more than once but under ten times. The rearrangement joins TRBV10-1 to TRBJ2-2, with D possibly TRBD2 on 5 matching bases. This CDR3 contains 16 residues. Germline CDR1 reads WNHNN; CDR2 reads SYGVQD (reference sequence). V lost 0 bases and J lost 2, with 10 bases in between. The CDR3 region has the DNA TGCGCCAGCAGTGAGTCAGCCGGGGTCAACACCGGGGAGCTGTTTTTT. It is translated as CASSESAGVNTGELFF.

This chain joins TRBV6-1 and TRBJ2-1; 8 bases line up with TRBD2. The CDR3 consists of 17 residues. In germline, CDR1 is MNHNS, CDR2 SASEGT. V lost 2 bases, J lost 0 bases, and 6 bases stayed unmatched. As DNA, the CDR3 is TGTGCCAGCAGTGAAAGAGGCGGGGGGAGCTCCTACAATGAGCAGTTCTTC. Its protein is CASSERGGGSSYNEQFF.

V gene TRBV27 combines with J gene TRBJ2-7; D not certain. Per germline, CDR1 MNHEY and CDR2 SMNVEV (reference sequence). CDR3 length: 12 amino acids. Between the trimmed V and J ends, which lost 11 bases and 1 base, there was a span of 12 bases. The DNA of the CDR3 is TGTGCCGCCGGCACGGGTTCCTACGAGCAGTACTTC. Protein: CAAGTGSYEQYF.

The rearrangement uses TRBV5-1 and TRBJ1-1, with D perhaps matching TRBD1 (6 bases). This CDR3 is 16 amino acids long. The germline V gene has CDR1 SGHRS and CDR2 YFSETQ. V lost 2 bases, J lost 1 base, and 15 bases lay in between. The CDR3, as DNA: TGCGCCAGCAGCTTAAATCGGGGGGCTACGAACACTGAAGCTTTCTTT. This sequence encodes CASSLNRGATNTEAFF. The whole variable domain, remainder taken from reference TRBV5-1 and TRBJ1-1, is KAGVTQTPRYLIKTRGQQVTLSCSPISGHRSVSWYQQTPGQGLQFLFEYFSETQRNKGNFPGRFSGRQFSNSRSEMNVSTLELGDSALYLCASSLNRGATNTEAFFGQGTRLTVV.

The chain is built from TRBV13 and TRBJ2-1; perhaps TRBD2 as D (6 bases). Trimming took 0 bases from V and 7 from J, leaving 10 bases between them. The CDR3 has 14 residues. In germline, CDR1 is PRHDT, CDR2 FYEKMQ (reference sequence). CDR3 in amino acids: CASSLGTRSNEQFF. DNA for the CDR3: TGTGCCAGCAGCTTAGGGACTAGATCTAATGAGCAGTTCTTC. The full variable domain, rest sourced from reference TRBV13 and TRBJ2-1, is AAGVIQSPRHLIKEKRETATLKCYPIPRHDTVYWYQQGPGQDPQFLISFYEKMQSDKGSIPDRFSAQQFSDYHSELNMSSLELGDSALYFCASSLGTRSNEQFFGPGTRLTVL.

This sequence joins TRBV6-1 and TRBJ2-3, with 12 bases identical to TRBD2. The CDR3 covers 14 residues. V gave up 6 bases and J gave up 6 bases; unmatched junction bases: 4. Per germline, CDR1 MNHNS and CDR2 SASEGT. The CDR3 sequence: CASRTSGRSDTQYF. The CDR3 region has the DNA TGTGCCAGCAGAACTAGCGGGAGGTCGGATACGCAGTATTTT.

This chain links TRBV7-9 with TRBJ2-7, with D possibly being TRBD2 (6 bases). The CDR3 consists of 18 residues. Trimming shortened V by 4 bases and J by 5 bases, and 27 bases separated the two germline ends. The V gene's germline CDR1 is SEHNR and CDR2 FQNEAQ (reference sequence). CDR3 protein: CASSSFRPGRKKAHEQYF. The CDR3 nucleotides read TGTGCCAGCAGCTCTTTTCGTCCCGGGAGAAAGAAGGCCCACGAGCAGTACTTC.

This chain joins TRBV28 and TRBJ2-3, with unresolved D. Germline V gene data show CDR1 as MDHEN and CDR2 as SYDVKM. The V and J ends lost 4 bases and 2 bases respectively, with 4 bases between them. The CDR3 runs to 12 residues. CDR3 nucleotides: TGTGCCAGCAGTTCAAACACAGATACGCAGTATTTT. It specifies CASSSNTDTQYF.

Worth noting for this clone: Other DNA sequences within the sample encode an identical CDR3. The rearrangement joins TRBV6-4 to TRBJ2-1; TRBD2 agrees at 9 bases. Germline loops: CDR1 MRHNA, CDR2 SNTAGT. The junction had 1 base not matched to a gene; V was cut back by 0 bases and J by 4 bases. The length of the CDR3 is 15 residues. The CDR3 sequence is CASSDSSGSYNEQFF. The CDR3 region has the DNA TGTGCCAGCAGTGACTCTAGCGGGAGTTACAATGAGCAGTTCTTC.

This clone was seen more than once but under ten times. The gene calls are TRBV10-3 and TRBJ2-1; 7 nucleotides agree with TRBD1. Unmatched junction bases numbered 7, after V lost 3 bases and J lost 8 bases. The CDR3 length is 14 residues. Per the germline V gene, CDR1 is ENHRY and CDR2 is SYGVKD. CDR3 protein: CAISEGTQGDEQFF. CDR3 nucleotides: TGTGCCATCAGTGAAGGGACCCAGGGGGATGAGCAGTTCTTC.

V and J are TRBV14 and TRBJ2-7; 9 bases line up with TRBD2. Germline V gene lookup returns CDR1 SGHDN and CDR2 FVKESK. Unmatched junction bases numbered 9, after V lost 4 bases and J lost 5 bases. There are 15 residues in the CDR3. CDR3 loop: CASSRTSGLLNEQYF. CDR3 nucleotides: TGTGCCAGCAGCCGCACTAGCGGGCTTCTGAACGAGCAGTACTTC.

This clone was detected a few times. The genes are TRBV6-6 and TRBJ1-5; D may be TRBD1 (6 bases). Germline loops: CDR1 MNHNY, CDR2 SVGAGI (reference sequence). The CDR3 is 15 amino acids. Deletions cut 6 bases from V and 1 base from J, with 13 bases between. CDR3 protein: CASRRAGASNQPQHF. CDR3 nucleotide sequence: TGTGCCAGCAGAAGAGCAGGGGCGAGCAATCAGCCCCAGCATTTT.

In its sample, this clone was seen once. This chain connects TRBV10-3 to TRBJ2-3, with D possibly matching TRBD1 (6 bases). The CDR3 has 17 amino acids. The V end was cut by 0 bases, the J end by 5 bases, with 18 bases between. The germline CDR1 and CDR2 sequences are ENHRY and SYGVKD. Written as DNA, the CDR3 is TGTGCCATCAGTGAGTCGATTAGTACAGGGATGAAAGATACGCAGTATTTT. Translated, it gives CAISESISTGMKDTQYF.

V is TRBV7-2 and J is TRBJ2-2, with D tentatively TRBD1 (6 bases). The V gene's germline CDR1 is SGHTA and CDR2 FQGNSA. V was shortened by 5 bases and J by 6 bases, with 22 bases between the two germline ends. The CDR3 is 17 residues long. As DNA, the CDR3 is TGTGCCAGCAGCCCTGAGGGGGTCAGCCGCCTTTCCGGGGAGCTGTTTTTT. Translation gives CASSPEGVSRLSGELFF.

This chain joins TRBV29-1 and TRBJ1-2; the D gene is possibly TRBD1 (5 bases). V dropped 0 bases and J dropped 3 bases, with 8 bases sitting between them. CDR1 is SQVTM, CDR2 ANQGSEA, per germline. The CDR3 extends over 13 amino acids. The CDR3 loop reads CSVEETRDYGYTF. In nucleotides, the CDR3 is TGCAGCGTTGAAGAAACCAGGGACTATGGCTACACCTTC.

The V gene is TRBV5-1, the J gene TRBJ2-3; 8 bases align to TRBD1. V gave up 0 bases and J gave up 7 bases; unmatched junction bases: 7. Germline V gene sequence: CDR1 SGHRS, CDR2 YFSETQ. The CDR3 is made up of 15 amino acids. CDR3 protein: CASSLETGASNTQYF. The CDR3 DNA follows: TGCGCCAGCAGCTTGGAGACAGGGGCCTCGAATACGCAGTATTTT.